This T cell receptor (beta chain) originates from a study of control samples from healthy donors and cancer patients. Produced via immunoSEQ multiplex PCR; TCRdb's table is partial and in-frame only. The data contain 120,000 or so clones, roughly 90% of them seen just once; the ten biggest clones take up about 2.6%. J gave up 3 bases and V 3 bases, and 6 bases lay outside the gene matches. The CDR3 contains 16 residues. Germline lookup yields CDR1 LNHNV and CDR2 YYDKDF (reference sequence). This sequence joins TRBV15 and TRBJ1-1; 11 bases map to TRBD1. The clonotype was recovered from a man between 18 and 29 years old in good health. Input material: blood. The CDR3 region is CATSSGQGASDTEAFF. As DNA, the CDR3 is TGTGCCACCAGCAGCGGACAGGGGGCTTCGGACACTGAAGCTTTCTTT.